Listed here are 22 T cell receptor beta chains from one sample, sequenced in a study of patients and donors after allogeneic stem cell transplantation. TCRdb independently ran MiXCR on the RT-PCR reads; one entry per CDR3 protein. The sample lists some 880,000 distinct CDR3 sequences, roughly 18% seen once, with 5.5% to 6.5% in the top ten. The sequenced material came from blood, either unsorted or a sorted T cell fraction (not recorded which). The receptors were sampled from a human donor who was either an allogeneic HSCT recipient or a stem cell or donor lymphocyte infusion donor (not recorded which). It is not recorded whose cells these are; they may come from a transplant donor.

The chain carries TRBV11-2 and TRBJ1-1; TRBD1 matches at 8 bases. Germline CDR1 and CDR2: SGHAT and FQNNGV. V lost 1 base and J lost 5; bases outside the gene matches: 18. The CDR3 consists of 19 residues. CDR3 region: CASSLGYFGQGSWRTEAFF. DNA of the CDR3: TGTGCCAGCAGCTTAGGATATTTCGGACAGGGCAGCTGGAGGACTGAAGCTTTCTTT. Drawing the rest from reference TRBV11-2 and TRBJ1-1, the complete variable domain is EAGVAQSPRYKIIEKRQSVAFWCNPISGHATLYWYQQILGQGPKLLIQFQNNGVVDDSQLPKDRFSAERLKGVDSTLKIQPAKLEDSAVYLCASSLGYFGQGSWRTEAFFGQGTRLTVV.

This clonotype has more than one count but fewer than ten. The CDR3 protein is CASSPVEGRGSPLHF. CDR3 nucleotide sequence: TGTGCCAGCAGTCCCGTTGAGGGGAGGGGATCACCCCTCCACTTT. This chain joins TRBV27 and TRBJ1-6; D is possibly TRBD1 (5 bases). From germline, CDR1 is MNHEY and CDR2 SMNVEV (reference sequence). V was pared by 5 bases and J by 10 bases, with 18 bases between. This CDR3 has 15 residues.

The chain couples TRBV14 to TRBJ1-4, with no clear D. V was cut by 1 base and J by 4 bases, with 13 bases left in between. In germline, CDR1 is SGHDN, CDR2 FVKESK. The CDR3 is made up of 16 amino acids. The CDR3 is CASSQGAEQFNEKLFF. CDR3 DNA: TGTGCCAGCAGCCAAGGGGCGGAACAGTTTAATGAAAAACTGTTTTTT.

This clonotype was found a few times. The chain is built from TRBV5-1 and TRBJ2-7; D unresolved. Germline V lookup: CDR1 SGHRS, CDR2 YFSETQ. Trimming took 0 bases from V and 3 from J, leaving 7 bases between them. This CDR3 is 13 amino acids long. The CDR3: CASSLDSFYEQYF. DNA of the CDR3: TGCGCCAGCAGCTTGGACAGTTTCTACGAGCAGTACTTC.

V is TRBV5-6 and J is TRBJ1-5; perhaps TRBD1 as D (5 bases). CDR1 is SGHDT, CDR2 YYEEEE, per germline. The ends were cut back, 0 bases at V and 0 bases at J, with 10 bases in the middle. The CDR3 covers 16 residues. The DNA of the CDR3 is TGTGCCAGCAGCTTGGGGGGGGGGAATAGCAATCAGCCCCAGCATTTT. Its protein is CASSLGGGNSNQPQHF.

In DNA form, the CDR3 reads TGTGCCAGCAGCGTAGGACTAGAAACCTACGAGCAGTACTTC. It yields the protein CASSVGLETYEQYF. This chain joins TRBV9 and TRBJ2-7, with D perhaps TRBD2 (6 bases). V was trimmed by 0 bases and J by 2 bases, leaving 9 bases between them. The CDR3 runs to 14 residues. Germline CDR1 is SGDLS and CDR2 is YYNGEE.

This clonotype was recorded a few times. CDR3 region: CASSKQGTNYGYTF. CDR3 nucleotides: TGTGCCAGCAGCAAACAGGGGACTAACTATGGCTACACCTTC. This rearrangement joins TRBV9 to TRBJ1-2, with TRBD1 matching over 7 bases. Germline trimming cut 4 bases from V and 0 bases from J; bases unmatched to any gene: 3. This CDR3 region has 14 residues. In germline, CDR1 is SGDLS, CDR2 YYNGEE.

The chain couples TRBV12-3 or TRBV12-4 to TRBJ2-3, with TRBD1 as a possible D gene (6 bases). CDR3 length: 14 residues. V lost 4 bases and J lost 2, with 10 bases in between. The CDR3 sequence is CASSSQGYTDTQYF. The CDR3 DNA reads as TGTGCCAGCAGTTCACAGGGTTACACAGATACGCAGTATTTT.

The genes are TRBV18 and TRBJ2-7; tentative D call: TRBD1 (5 bases). Trimming removed 8 bases at V and 3 bases at J, with 17 bases between. CDR3 size: 14 residues. Germline values: CDR1 KGHSH, CDR2 LQKENI. DNA of the CDR3: TGTGCCAGCCCAAGAAACAGGCTTTTCTACGAGCAGTACTTC. Translated, it gives CASPRNRLFYEQYF.

V usage is TRBV27 and J usage is TRBJ2-4; D unclear. Germline V gene data show CDR1 as MNHEY and CDR2 as SMNVEV (reference sequence). Trimming removed 8 bases at V and 9 bases at J, with 14 bases between. The CDR3 spans 12 residues. CDR3 in amino acids: CASLTASGIQYF. The CDR3 DNA sequence: TGTGCCAGCCTGACGGCCTCGGGCATTCAGTACTTC.

This sequence joins TRBV20-1 and TRBJ2-2; D is perhaps TRBD2 (6 bases). The CDR3 spans 14 residues. The germline V and J ends were trimmed by 2 bases and 4 bases, with 11 bases remaining between them. Germline values: CDR1 DFQATT, CDR2 SNEGSKA (reference sequence). CDR3 residues: CSARLNGSTGELFF. CDR3 nucleotides: TGCAGTGCTAGATTGAACGGGAGCACCGGGGAGCTGTTTTTT.

This chain connects TRBV29-1 to TRBJ1-2; TRBD1 matches at 8 bases. The V gene end was trimmed by 4 bases and the J gene end by 8 bases; junction bases not matched to a gene: 3. This CDR3 region has 11 residues. CDR1 and CDR2 (germline): SQVTM, ANQGSEA. The CDR3 sequence: CSVARGLGYTF. The CDR3 DNA sequence: TGCAGCGTTGCCAGGGGGCTAGGCTACACCTTC.

The chain couples TRBV27 to TRBJ2-6, with D uncertain. This CDR3 region has 14 residues. V lost 7 bases and J lost 4, with 11 bases in between. The V gene's germline CDR1 is MNHEY and CDR2 SMNVEV (reference sequence). The CDR3 spells CASTPGRGANVLTF. The CDR3 coding sequence is TGTGCCAGCACTCCCGGAAGAGGGGCCAACGTCCTGACTTTC.

The chain carries TRBV7-3 and TRBJ2-1, with TRBD2 identical over 9 bases. CDR1 and CDR2 (germline): SGHTA, FQGTGA. V lost 1 base, J lost 4 bases, and 14 bases stayed unmatched. CDR3 length: 19 amino acids. Here the CDR3 DNA reads TGTGCCAGCAGCTTAAAGACTAGCGGAGGCACACCTTTATACAATGAGCAGTTCTTC. Protein sequence: CASSLKTSGGTPLYNEQFF.

This clonotype was counted at least ten times. The chain has TRBV7-8 and TRBJ2-5; 8 bases align to TRBD1. CDR1 SGHVS and CDR2 FQNEAQ come from the germline V gene. J gave up 1 base and V 3 bases, and 1 base lay outside the gene matches. The CDR3 has 14 residues. The CDR3 here is CASSLDRVQETQYF. CDR3 DNA sequence: TGTGCCAGCAGCTTGGACAGGGTCCAAGAGACCCAGTACTTC.

This clonotype was counted at least ten times. The gene calls are TRBV12-3 or TRBV12-4 and TRBJ2-3; tentatively, D is TRBD1 (6 bases). The CDR3 spans 14 residues. Trimming took 0 bases from V and 6 from J, leaving 10 bases between them. The DNA for the CDR3 is TGTGCCAGCAGTTTAGCGGGGGCCGGGGATACGCAGTATTTT. Encoded protein: CASSLAGAGDTQYF.

This clonotype was counted between two and nine times. The chain couples TRBV9 to TRBJ1-1, with D unresolved. The CDR3 covers 13 residues. Trimming shortened V by 5 bases and J by 1 base, and 9 bases separated the two germline ends. The germline gives CDR1 SGDLS, CDR2 YYNGEE. The CDR3 loop reads CASSATTNTEAFF. The CDR3 DNA reads as TGTGCCAGCAGTGCCACGACGAACACTGAAGCTTTCTTT.

The rearrangement joins TRBV7-9 to TRBJ2-2; TRBD1 agrees at 9 bases. Germline trimming cut 0 bases from V and 2 bases from J; bases unmatched to any gene: 4. CDR3 length equals 17 residues. The V gene's germline CDR1 is SEHNR and CDR2 FQNEAQ (reference sequence). In DNA form, the CDR3 reads TGTGCCAGCAGCTTAGCTTCGGGACAGGGTAACACCGGGGAGCTGTTTTTT. This gives the protein CASSLASGQGNTGELFF.

V usage is TRBV4-1 and J usage is TRBJ2-1; perhaps TRBD1 as D (5 bases). Trimming took 4 bases from V and 5 from J, leaving 12 bases between them. Germline CDR1 is MGHRA and CDR2 is YSYEKL. This CDR3 comprises 14 residues. The CDR3 loop reads CASSRPGKNNEQFF. In DNA form, the CDR3 reads TGCGCCAGCAGCCGTCCAGGGAAAAACAATGAGCAGTTCTTC.

The J gene is TRBJ2-7, the V gene TRBV2; unclear D gene. CDR3 length: 11 amino acids. The ends were cut back, 0 bases at V and 9 bases at J, with 6 bases in the middle. Germline V lookup: CDR1 SNHLY, CDR2 FYNNEI. CDR3 protein: CASSEARWQYF. DNA of the CDR3: TGTGCCAGCAGTGAAGCGCGGTGGCAGTACTTC.

J is TRBJ2-1 and V is TRBV12-3 or TRBV12-4; 12 nucleotides agree with TRBD2. The ends lost 8 bases at V and 1 base at J; junction bases unmatched: 15. The length of the CDR3 is 19 residues. Here the CDR3 DNA reads TGTGCCAGCGAGAGTTCGGGACTAGCGGGCCCCATATCCTACAATGAGCAGTTCTTC. It yields the protein CASESSGLAGPISYNEQFF.

This clonotype was detected ten times or more. The chain links TRBV7-9 to TRBJ2-3, with D maybe TRBD1 (6 bases). This CDR3 is 14 amino acids long. The germline V gene has CDR1 SEHNR and CDR2 FQNEAQ (reference sequence). V lost 6 bases and J 1 base, leaving 11 bases between the germline ends. The CDR3 loop is CASRLTGGTDTQYF. The CDR3 DNA is TGTGCCAGCAGACTGACAGGAGGCACAGATACGCAGTATTTT. Based on the CDR3 plus reference TRBV7-9 and TRBJ2-3, the full variable domain is DTGVSQNPRHKITKRGQNVTFRCDPISEHNRLYWYRQTLGQGPEFLTYFQNEAQLEKSRLLSDRFSAERPKGSFSTLEIQRTEQGDSAMYLCASRLTGGTDTQYFGPGTRLTVL.